These 2 T cell receptor beta chains were sequenced from one sample in a study of molecular identifiers for immune sequencing clone quantification. TCRdb re-called the PCR reads through MiXCR, storing one row per CDR3 protein. The table shows some 320,000 distinct CDR3 sequences, with roughly a quarter occurring only once. The sample consisted of naive CD8+ T cells from blood, with Jurkat cell RNA spiked in. Subset here: FACS-sorted CD8+CD4-CCR7+CD45RA+ naive T cells. The receptor source for this set is a human donor in good health. Some libraries in this study had Jurkat cell RNA spiked in.

This clonotype was detected many times. This rearrangement joins TRBV12-3 or TRBV12-4 to TRBJ2-5, with D possibly matching TRBD1 (6 bases). Trimming pared 6 bases from V and 2 bases from J, leaving 10 bases between. The CDR3 sequence is 13 residues long. CDR3 sequence (DNA): TGTGCCAGCAGGATGGGACAACAAGAGACCCAGTACTTC. This gives the protein CASRMGQQETQYF.

This clonotype was observed a single time. The junction does not match germline at one end; this may be a read error. The chain links TRBV27 to TRBJ1-5; possibly TRBD1 for D (6 bases). This CDR3 spans 14 amino acids. The germline V gene encodes CDR1 MNHEY and CDR2 SMNVEV (reference sequence). The CDR3 loop is CASGQPYSDQPQHF. CDR3 nucleotide sequence: TGTGCCAGCGGACAGCCTTATAGCGATCAGCCCCAGCATTTT.